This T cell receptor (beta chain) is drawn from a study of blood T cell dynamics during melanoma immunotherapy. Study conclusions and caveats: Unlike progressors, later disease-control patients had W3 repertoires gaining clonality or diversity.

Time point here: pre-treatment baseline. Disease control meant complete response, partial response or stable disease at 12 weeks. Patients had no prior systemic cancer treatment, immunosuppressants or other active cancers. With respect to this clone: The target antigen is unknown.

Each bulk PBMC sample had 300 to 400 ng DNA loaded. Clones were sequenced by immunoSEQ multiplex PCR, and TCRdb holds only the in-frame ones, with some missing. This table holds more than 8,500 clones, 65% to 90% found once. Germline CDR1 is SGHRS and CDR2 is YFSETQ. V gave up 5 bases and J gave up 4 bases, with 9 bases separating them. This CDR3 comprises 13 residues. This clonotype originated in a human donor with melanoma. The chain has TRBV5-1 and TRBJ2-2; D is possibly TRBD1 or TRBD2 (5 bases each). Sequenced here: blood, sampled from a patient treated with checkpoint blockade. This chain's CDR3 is CASRGDGTGELFF. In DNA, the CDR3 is TGCGCCAGCAGGGGGGACGGCACCGGGGAGCTGTTTTTT.